The 4 T cell receptor beta chains below come from one sample, sequenced in a study of shared clonotypes between healthy human individuals. Repertoires were generated with immunoSEQ multiplex PCR, while TCRdb's copy carries only in-frame clones and drops some. This sample carries 550,000 to 800,000 clones, 74% of them seen once, and the ten largest clones take 1.5% to 2%. Sample: memory CD4+ T cells sorted from blood. The subset denotes: CD45RA-negative fraction. These receptors were collected from a woman under 40 in good health.

This clone has ten or more counts. The chain links TRBV9 to TRBJ2-7, with D uncertain. CDR1 is SGDLS and CDR2 is YYNGEE in the germline V gene. This CDR3 contains 14 residues. V was trimmed by 0 bases and J by 2 bases, leaving 9 bases between them. CDR3 loop: CASSVAPDPYEQYF. As DNA, the CDR3 is TGTGCCAGCAGCGTAGCTCCAGATCCCTACGAGCAGTACTTC.

The J gene is TRBJ2-3, the V gene TRBV11-2, with D unclear. Trimming took 1 base from V and 4 from J, leaving 9 bases between them. The CDR3 has 14 residues. Germline assignment: CDR1 SGHAT and CDR2 FQNNGV. The CDR3 DNA reads TGTGCCAGCAGCTTAGGGGCCTCTGCAGATACGCAGTATTTT. Residues: CASSLGASADTQYF. Based on the CDR3 plus reference TRBV11-2 and TRBJ2-3, the full variable domain is EAGVAQSPRYKIIEKRQSVAFWCNPISGHATLYWYQQILGQGPKLLIQFQNNGVVDDSQLPKDRFSAERLKGVDSTLKIQPAKLEDSAVYLCASSLGASADTQYFGPGTRLTVL.

Turning to this clone: A much more abundant neighbour one base away suggests this may be a read error. This same CDR3 is encoded by further DNA sequences in the sample. This sequence joins TRBV28 and TRBJ1-1; 7 bases are a match to TRBD1. In germline, CDR1 is MDHEN, CDR2 SYDVKM. CDR3 size: 13 residues. The ends lost 4 bases at V and 5 bases at J; junction bases unmatched: 4. CDR3 sequence: CASSSQGGTEAFF. The CDR3 nucleotides are TGTGCCAGCAGTTCCCAGGGGGGGACTGAAGCTTTCTTT.

The V call is TRBV2, the J call TRBJ1-5; D is undetermined. The CDR3 length is 14 residues. CDR1 is SNHLY, CDR2 FYNNEI, per germline. V lost 6 bases and J 5 bases, leaving 14 bases between the germline ends. CDR3 nucleotide sequence: TGTGCCAGCAGAAAACGAAATTTGGATCAGCCCCAGCATTTT. Translation: CASRKRNLDQPQHF. Full variable domain (missing parts from reference TRBV2 and TRBJ1-5): EPEVTQTPSHQVTQMGQEVILRCVPISNHLYFYWYRQILGQKVEFLVSFYNNEISEKSEIFDDQFSVERPDGSNFTLKIRSTKLEDSAMYFCASRKRNLDQPQHFGDGTRLSIL.